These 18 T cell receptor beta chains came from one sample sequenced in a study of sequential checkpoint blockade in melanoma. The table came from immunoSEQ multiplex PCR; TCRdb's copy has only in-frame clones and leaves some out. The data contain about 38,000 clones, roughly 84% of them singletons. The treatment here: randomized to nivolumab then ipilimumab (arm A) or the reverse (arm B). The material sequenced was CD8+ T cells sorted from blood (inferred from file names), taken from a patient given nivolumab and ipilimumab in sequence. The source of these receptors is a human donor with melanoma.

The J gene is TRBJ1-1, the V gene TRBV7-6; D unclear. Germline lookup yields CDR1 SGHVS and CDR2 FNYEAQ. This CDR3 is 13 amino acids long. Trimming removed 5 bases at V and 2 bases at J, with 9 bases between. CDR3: CASSKTRNTEAFF. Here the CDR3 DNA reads TGTGCCAGCAGCAAGACACGTAACACTGAAGCTTTCTTT.

CDR3 residues: CASSLSLAGTEQFF. The CDR3 nucleotides are TGTGCCAGCAGCTTAAGTCTAGCGGGAACTGAGCAGTTCTTC. J is TRBJ2-1 and V is TRBV7-3; 9 nucleotides agree with TRBD2. Germline V gene sequence: CDR1 SGHTA, CDR2 FQGTGA. This CDR3 spans 14 amino acids. Unmatched junction bases numbered 4, after V lost 1 base and J lost 9 bases.

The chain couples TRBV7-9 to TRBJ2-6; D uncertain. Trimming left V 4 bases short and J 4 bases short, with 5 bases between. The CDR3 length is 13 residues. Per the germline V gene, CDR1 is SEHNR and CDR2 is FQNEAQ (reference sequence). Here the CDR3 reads CASSYAGANVLTF. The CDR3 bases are TGTGCCAGCAGCTACGCGGGGGCCAACGTCCTGACTTTC.

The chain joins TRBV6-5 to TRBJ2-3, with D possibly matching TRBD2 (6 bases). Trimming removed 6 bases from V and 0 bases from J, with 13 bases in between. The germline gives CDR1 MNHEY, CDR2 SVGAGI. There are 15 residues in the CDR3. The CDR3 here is CASRNQAGSTDTQYF. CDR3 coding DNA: TGTGCCAGCAGGAATCAAGCGGGTAGCACAGATACGCAGTATTTT.

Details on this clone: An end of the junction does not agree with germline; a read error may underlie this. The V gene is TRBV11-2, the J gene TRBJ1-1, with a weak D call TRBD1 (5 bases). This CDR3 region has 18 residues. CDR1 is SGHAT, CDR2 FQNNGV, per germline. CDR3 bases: TGTGCCAGCACCTTAGTCCCGCCCCAGGGTGGGATGAACACTGAAGCTTTCTTT. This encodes CASTLVPPQGGMNTEAFF.

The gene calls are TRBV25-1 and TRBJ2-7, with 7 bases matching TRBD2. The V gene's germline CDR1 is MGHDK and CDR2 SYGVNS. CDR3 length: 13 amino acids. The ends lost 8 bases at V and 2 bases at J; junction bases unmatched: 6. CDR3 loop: CASGGDGPYEQYV. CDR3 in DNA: TGTGCCAGCGGGGGGGACGGACCCTACGAGCAGTACGTC.

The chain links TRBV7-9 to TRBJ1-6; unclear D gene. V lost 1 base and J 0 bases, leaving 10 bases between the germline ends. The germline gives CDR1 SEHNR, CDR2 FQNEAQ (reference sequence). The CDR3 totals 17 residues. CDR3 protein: CASSLDPGGSYNSPLHF. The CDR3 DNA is TGTGCCAGCAGCTTAGACCCGGGTGGCTCCTATAATTCACCCCTCCACTTT.

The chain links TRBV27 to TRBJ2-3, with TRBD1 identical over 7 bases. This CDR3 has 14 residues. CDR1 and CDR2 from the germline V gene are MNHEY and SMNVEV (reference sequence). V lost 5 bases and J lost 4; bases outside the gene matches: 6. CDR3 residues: CASSRGPGADTQYF. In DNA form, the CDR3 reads TGTGCCAGCAGTAGGGGGCCCGGGGCAGATACGCAGTATTTT.

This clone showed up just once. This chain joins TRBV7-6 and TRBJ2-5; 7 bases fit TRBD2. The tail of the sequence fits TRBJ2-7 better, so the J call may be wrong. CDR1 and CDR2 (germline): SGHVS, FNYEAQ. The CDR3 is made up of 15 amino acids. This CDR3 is CASSRFGGSTYEQYF. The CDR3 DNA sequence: TGTGCCAGCAGTCGTTTTGGCGGGAGTACCTACGAGCAGTACTTC.

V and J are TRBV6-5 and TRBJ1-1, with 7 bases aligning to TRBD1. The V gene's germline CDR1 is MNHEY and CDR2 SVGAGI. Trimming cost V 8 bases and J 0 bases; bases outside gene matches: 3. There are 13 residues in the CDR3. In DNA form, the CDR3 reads TGTGCCAGCCGGACAGGCATGAACACTGAAGCTTTCTTT. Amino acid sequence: CASRTGMNTEAFF.

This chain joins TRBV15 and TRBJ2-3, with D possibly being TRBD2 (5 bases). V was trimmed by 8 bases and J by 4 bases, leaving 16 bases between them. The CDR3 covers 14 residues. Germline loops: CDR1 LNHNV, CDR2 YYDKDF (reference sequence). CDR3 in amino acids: CATHEERESDTQYF. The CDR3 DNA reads TGTGCCACCCATGAAGAACGGGAATCAGATACGCAGTATTTT.

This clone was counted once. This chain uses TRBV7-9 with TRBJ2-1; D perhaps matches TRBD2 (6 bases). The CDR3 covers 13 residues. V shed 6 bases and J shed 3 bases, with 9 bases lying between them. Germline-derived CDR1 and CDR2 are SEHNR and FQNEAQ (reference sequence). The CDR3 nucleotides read TGTGCCAGCAGGACGGGAGTCTACAATGAGCAGTTCTTC. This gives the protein CASRTGVYNEQFF.

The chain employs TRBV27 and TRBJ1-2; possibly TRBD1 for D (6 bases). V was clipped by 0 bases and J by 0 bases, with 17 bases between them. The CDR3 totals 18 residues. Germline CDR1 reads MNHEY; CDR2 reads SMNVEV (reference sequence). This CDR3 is CASSLSKAGVFSNYGYTF. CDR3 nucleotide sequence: TGTGCCAGCAGTTTATCGAAGGCAGGGGTTTTTTCTAACTATGGCTACACCTTC.

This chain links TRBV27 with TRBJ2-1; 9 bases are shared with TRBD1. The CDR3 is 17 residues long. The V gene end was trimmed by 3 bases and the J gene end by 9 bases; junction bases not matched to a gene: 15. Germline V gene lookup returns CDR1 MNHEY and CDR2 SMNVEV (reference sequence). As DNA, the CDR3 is TGTGCCAGCAGTTTGTGGAGGCCCGGGACAGGGAGTGGTGAGCAGTTCTTC. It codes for CASSLWRPGTGSGEQFF.

CDR3 sequence reads: CASSISPRYGYTF. CDR3 nucleotide sequence: TGTGCCAGCAGCATCTCACCGCGCTATGGCTACACCTTC. This rearrangement joins TRBV27 to TRBJ1-2; D remains unclear. The CDR3 has 13 residues. Germline assignment: CDR1 MNHEY and CDR2 SMNVEV (reference sequence). Between the trimmed V and J ends, which lost 6 bases and 4 bases, there was a span of 12 bases.

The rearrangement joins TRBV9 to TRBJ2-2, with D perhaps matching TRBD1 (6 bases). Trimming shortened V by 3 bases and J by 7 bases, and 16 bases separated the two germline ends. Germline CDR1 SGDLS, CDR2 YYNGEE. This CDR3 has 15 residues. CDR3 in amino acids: CASSGRDTQGGELFF. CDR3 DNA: TGTGCCAGCAGCGGCCGGGACACCCAGGGCGGGGAGCTGTTTTTT.

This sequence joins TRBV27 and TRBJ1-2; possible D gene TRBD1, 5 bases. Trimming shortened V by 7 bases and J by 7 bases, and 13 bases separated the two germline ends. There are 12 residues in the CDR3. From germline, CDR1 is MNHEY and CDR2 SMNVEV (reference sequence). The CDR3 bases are TGTGCCAGCACCTCCGGGGGAATTGGCTACACCTTC. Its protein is CASTSGGIGYTF.

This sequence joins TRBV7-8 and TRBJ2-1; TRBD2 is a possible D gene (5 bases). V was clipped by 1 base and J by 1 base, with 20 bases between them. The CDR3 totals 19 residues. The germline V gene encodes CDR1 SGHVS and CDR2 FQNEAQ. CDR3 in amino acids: CASSLDSGVSGISYNEQFF. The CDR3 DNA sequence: TGTGCCAGCAGCTTAGACTCGGGCGTCAGCGGAATTTCCTACAATGAGCAGTTCTTC.